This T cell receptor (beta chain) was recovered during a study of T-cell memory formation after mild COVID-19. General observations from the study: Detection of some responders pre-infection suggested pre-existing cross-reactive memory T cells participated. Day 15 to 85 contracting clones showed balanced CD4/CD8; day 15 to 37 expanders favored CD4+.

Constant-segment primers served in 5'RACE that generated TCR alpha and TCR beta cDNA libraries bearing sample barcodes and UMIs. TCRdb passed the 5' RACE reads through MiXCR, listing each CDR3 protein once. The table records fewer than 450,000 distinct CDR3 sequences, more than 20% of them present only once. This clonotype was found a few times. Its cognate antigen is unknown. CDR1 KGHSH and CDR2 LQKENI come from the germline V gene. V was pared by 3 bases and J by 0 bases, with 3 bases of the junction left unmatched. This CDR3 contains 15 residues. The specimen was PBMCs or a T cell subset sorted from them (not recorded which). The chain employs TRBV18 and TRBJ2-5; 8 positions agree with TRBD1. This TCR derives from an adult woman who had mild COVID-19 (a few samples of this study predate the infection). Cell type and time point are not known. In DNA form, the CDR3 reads TGTGCCAGCTCACCGTGGACAGGGTACCAAGAGACCCAGTACTTC. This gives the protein CASSPWTGYQETQYF.